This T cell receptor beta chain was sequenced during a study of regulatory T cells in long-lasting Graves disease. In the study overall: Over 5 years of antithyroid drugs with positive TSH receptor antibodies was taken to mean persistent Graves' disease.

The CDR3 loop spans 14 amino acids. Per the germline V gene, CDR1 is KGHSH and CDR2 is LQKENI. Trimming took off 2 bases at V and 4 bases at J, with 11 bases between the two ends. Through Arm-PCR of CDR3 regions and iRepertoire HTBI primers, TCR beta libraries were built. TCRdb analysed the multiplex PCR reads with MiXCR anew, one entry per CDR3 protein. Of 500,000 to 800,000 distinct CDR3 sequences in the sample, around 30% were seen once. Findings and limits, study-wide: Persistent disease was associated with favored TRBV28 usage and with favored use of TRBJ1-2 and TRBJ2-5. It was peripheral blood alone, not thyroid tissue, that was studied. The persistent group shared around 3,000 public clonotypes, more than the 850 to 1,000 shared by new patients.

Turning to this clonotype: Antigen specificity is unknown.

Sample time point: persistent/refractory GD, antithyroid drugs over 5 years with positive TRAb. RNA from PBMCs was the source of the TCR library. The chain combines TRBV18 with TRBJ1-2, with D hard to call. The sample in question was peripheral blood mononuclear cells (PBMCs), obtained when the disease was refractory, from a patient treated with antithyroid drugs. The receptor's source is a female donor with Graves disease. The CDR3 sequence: CASSPGIDGYGYTF. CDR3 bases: TGTGCCAGCTCACCAGGGATAGACGGCTATGGCTACACCTTC.